This T cell receptor beta chain appears in the sequencing data of a study of T cell repertoires in cytomegalovirus infection (dated by TCRdb to between 2018 and 2021). Regarding the complete study: The peptide stimulations were aimed at well-studied HLA-B-restricted epitopes as well as recently identified HLA-C-restricted CMV epitopes, whose presentation resists viral immunomodulation. The HLA type of each donor mattered for the analysis, because public TCR beta signatures pointed to carriage of CMV infection along with the matching HLA type.

TCRdb records Illumina HiSeq 1500 as the sequencer. TCRdb applied fastp at Q25 and MiXCR to the public reads, then kept only in-frame beta chains. Each entry is one CDR3 protein sequence, shown with its most common DNA and genes. The sample contains 650,000 to 900,000 distinct CDR3 sequences, almost 30% of them found a single time. The leading ten clones occupy around 13% of the sample. Sample treatment or condition, as interpreted from the label and publication: in vitro stimulation with specific CMV peptide epitopes to enrich CMV-specific T cells. What the work shows at the level of the full study, not this receptor alone: The ex vivo response was dominated by HLA-C-restricted CMV-specific TCR beta clonotypes, which also provided the single most frequent clonotype in two of eight donors. Carriers of CMV infection plus the relevant HLA type were discriminated by the cumulative frequency of public TCR beta family members in the study cohort and in an independent approximately 350-donor cohort.

As to this clonotype: Its antigen has not been determined. The sample holds no much larger clone one base away, and base qualities are not on file.

This TCR was recovered from a human donor in good health (CMV status not recorded). Some clones in this sample may be carry-over from other donors' samples. The source material was cultured CD8+ T cells from PBMCs, sampled from culture after CMV antigen stimulation.

The nucleotide sequence reads TGTGCCAGCAGCGGAGCGGGCGGCCTGAACACTGAAGCTTTCTTT. Translated, this is CASSGAGGLNTEAFF. The sequence links TRBV7-6 to TRBJ1-1; confidence is insufficient to name the D gene. The junction shows trimming of 5 bases on V and 0 bases on J, plus 13 bases between the germline ends. The CDR3 covers 15 residues, taking in both the cysteine and the phenylalanine. Only the CDR3 DNA is retained, 45 bases long and in frame from the first base. CDR1 and CDR2, looked up from the germline V gene, are SGHVS and FNYEAQ.